This TCR beta chain was sequenced for a study of T-cell reconstitution after alpha-beta-depleted transplantation in children. For TCRbeta, the library was prepared with unique molecular identifiers. TCRdb recomputed calls from the PCR reads with MiXCR, one row per CDR3 protein. This table holds more than 150,000 distinct CDR3 sequences, 13% to 15% found once. Germline V gives CDR1 DFQATT, CDR2 SNEGSKA (reference sequence). CDR3 length: 14 amino acids. This clonotype was picked up many times. A junction boundary mismatches the germline segment, possibly from a read error. Here the sequenced sample was PBMCs from the stem cell graft donor, taken from the stem cell graft. This clonotype was sampled from a human donor who donated a stem cell graft to a child with acute lymphoblastic leukemia. The gene calls are TRBV20-1 and TRBJ1-1; possibly TRBD1 for D (6 bases). The CDR3 loop is CSASKGGRNAEAFF. CDR3 DNA: TGCAGTGCTAGTAAGGGGGGGCGGAACGCTGAAGCTTTCTTT.